This is a list of T cell receptor beta chains from one sample in a study of cytomegalovirus exposure and HLA in healthy donors. Generated by immunoSEQ multiplex PCR, the TCRdb table keeps only in-frame clones and is missing some. The sample holds 150,000 to 200,000 clones, roughly 80% seen once. Sequencing was performed on PBMCs. Receptors originate from a male donor in good health and CMV-seronegative. CDR3s include the opening cysteine and the closing phenylalanine or tryptophan. A D gene is named only where the DNA matches it firmly. Some rows have no size entry. The others give once, few or many, or a class for an expanded clone.

d_gene	v_gene	abundance	j_gene	CDR3aa	CDR3nt
NA	TRBV5-6	NA	TRBJ2-7	CASSLYSGAYEQYF	TGTGCCAGCAGCTTGTACAGCGGAGCCTACGAGCAGTACTTC
NA	TRBV2	NA	TRBJ1-5	CASRSVQGANQPQHF	TGTGCCAGCAGGTCAGTACAGGGCGCGAATCAGCCCCAGCATTTT
NA	TRBV28	NA	TRBJ2-7	CASRGGRTEQYF	TGTGCCAGCAGAGGGGGAAGGACCGAGCAGTACTTC
TRBD1	TRBV15	once	TRBJ2-7	CATSNRDRDSYEQYF	TGTGCCACCAGCAACCGGGACAGGGATTCCTACGAGCAGTACTTC
NA	TRBV6-4	NA	TRBJ2-1	CASSETNQHNEQFF	TGTGCCAGCAGTGAGACTAATCAGCACAATGAGCAGTTCTTC
TRBD2	TRBV7-2	NA	TRBJ2-5	CASSLEAGGPTETQYF	TGTGCCAGCAGCTTAGAGGCGGGAGGGCCCACAGAGACCCAGTACTTC
NA	TRBV28	NA	TRBJ1-2	CASSFPGQSSSGYTF	TGTGCCAGCAGTTTTCCCGGACAGTCGTCCTCTGGCTACACCTTC
TRBD1	TRBV29-1	few	TRBJ2-7	CSVGRTGIEYEQYF	TGCAGCGTTGGCCGGACAGGGATTGAGTACGAGCAGTACTTC
NA	TRBV5-8	NA	TRBJ2-6	CASSFHRAHSGANVLTF	TGTGCCAGCAGCTTCCACAGGGCCCACTCTGGGGCCAACGTCCTGACTTTC
TRBD1	TRBV5-1	once	TRBJ1-1	CASSPGQGNTEAFF	TGCGCCAGCAGCCCAGGACAGGGTAACACTGAAGCTTTCTTT
NA	TRBV6-5	NA	TRBJ2-7	CASSSYRETYEQYF	TGTGCCAGCAGTTCTTACAGGGAGACCTACGAGCAGTACTTC
TRBD1	TRBV5-6	NA	TRBJ2-1	CASSSDPGTGGYEQFF	TGTGCCAGCAGCTCTGACCCCGGGACAGGGGGCTATGAGCAGTTCTTC
NA	TRBV7-5	NA	TRBJ2-7	CARSLAQMGASKGVFYEQYF	TGTGCCAGAAGCTTAGCTCAGATGGGGGCTTCAAAAGGGGTTTTCTACGAGCAGTACTTC
TRBD1	TRBV30	NA	TRBJ1-2	CAWLTGVNGYTF	TGTGCCTGGCTGACAGGGGTAAATGGCTACACCTTC
NA	TRBV5-5	NA	TRBJ1-2	CASSFRGQSYGYTF	TGTGCCAGCAGCTTCAGGGGCCAGTCGTATGGCTACACCTTC
TRBD1	TRBV5-1	NA	TRBJ1-1	CASSPQGATEAFF	TGCGCCAGCAGCCCCCAGGGGGCCACTGAAGCTTTCTTT
NA	TRBV15	NA	TRBJ1-6	CATSRVRYNSPLHF	TGTGCCACCAGCAGAGTCAGGTATAATTCACCCCTCCACTTT
NA	TRBV7-2	NA	TRBJ2-2	CASSLYRGQDTGELFF	TGTGCCAGCAGCTTATATCGCGGGCAGGACACCGGGGAGCTGTTTTTT
TRBD2	TRBV7-3	few	TRBJ2-1	CASSLMPLLLADLGNEQFF	TGTGCCAGCAGCTTAATGCCCCTTCTTCTAGCGGATTTGGGAAATGAGCAGTTCTTC
NA	TRBV7-3	NA	TRBJ1-2	CASSRGGSSGYTF	TGTGCCAGCAGCCGTGGTGGGTCTAGTGGCTACACCTTC
NA	TRBV5-1	NA	TRBJ2-5	CASSLAGLRLETQYF	TGCGCCAGCAGCTTGGCTGGATTGCGGCTAGAGACCCAGTACTTC
TRBD1	TRBV6-1	NA	TRBJ1-1	CASSDLQGDTEAFF	TGTGCCAGCAGTGACTTGCAGGGGGACACTGAAGCTTTCTTT
NA	TRBV5-6	once	TRBJ2-3	CASSLGSGGPHSTDTQYF	TGTGCCAGCAGCTTGGGTTCCGGGGGGCCCCATTCCACAGATACGCAGTATTTT
NA	TRBV7-3	NA	TRBJ1-2	CASSLTLSGDGYTF	TGTGCCAGCAGCTTAACGCTTTCGGGGGATGGCTACACCTTC
TRBD2	TRBV15	few	TRBJ2-3	CATRAGTGTDTQYF	TGTGCCACCAGAGCGGGGACCGGCACAGATACGCAGTATTTT
TRBD1	TRBV4-1	NA	TRBJ2-3	CASSQVTGAIQYF	TGCGCCAGCAGCCAAGTTACAGGGGCAATTCAGTATTTT